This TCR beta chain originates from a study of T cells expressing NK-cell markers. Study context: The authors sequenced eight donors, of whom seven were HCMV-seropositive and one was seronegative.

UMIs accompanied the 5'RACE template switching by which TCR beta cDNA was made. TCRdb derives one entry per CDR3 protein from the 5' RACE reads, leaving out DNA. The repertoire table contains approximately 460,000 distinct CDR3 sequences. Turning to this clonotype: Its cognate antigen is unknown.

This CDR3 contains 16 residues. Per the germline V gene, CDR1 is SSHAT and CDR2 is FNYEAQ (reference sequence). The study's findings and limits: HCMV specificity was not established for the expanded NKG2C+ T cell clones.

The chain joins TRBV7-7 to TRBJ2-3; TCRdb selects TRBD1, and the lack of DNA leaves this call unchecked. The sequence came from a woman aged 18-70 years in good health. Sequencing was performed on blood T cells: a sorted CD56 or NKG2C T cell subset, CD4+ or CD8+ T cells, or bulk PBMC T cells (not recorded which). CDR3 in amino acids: CASSLGVGRELGTQYF.